The rows below give T cell receptor beta chains drawn from one sample of a study of blood T cell repertoires in COVID-19. Sequencing was performed with immunoSEQ multiplex PCR; in TCRdb, only in-frame clones are kept and a portion is missing. The table shows about 230,000 clones, with around 84% occurring only once. Sequenced: peripheral blood. Every receptor here comes from a man aged 35 to 55 who had recovered from COVID-19. The CDR3 runs from the conserved cysteine through the conserved F or W.

CAITERDRGLGEQYF TRBJ2-7 TRBV10-3
CASSLARRGGYTF TRBJ1-2 TRBV7-6
CASTSGQGISPLHF TRBJ1-6 TRBV5-4
CASSSFTDTQYF TRBJ2-3 TRBV6-2/TRBV6-3
CASIKERGATTEAFF TRBJ1-1 TRBV6-5
CASSPRLGESTDTQYF TRBJ2-3 TRBV7-9
CASSFGEAVNTEAFF TRBJ1-1 TRBV7-9
CASTTQGRVYGYTF TRBJ1-2 TRBV19
CATSRDLDTYNEQFF TRBJ2-1 TRBV15
CSASSASGGANTGELFF TRBJ2-2 TRBV20-1
CASSSRLVGSRADEQFF TRBJ2-1 TRBV7-6
CASSIDLRLAGVDEQYF TRBJ2-7 TRBV19
CASSQAFGQGASGYTF TRBJ1-2 TRBV4-3
CASSVGTSADTQYF TRBJ2-3 TRBV11-2
CASSRRVVSGTVSRGYTF TRBJ1-2 TRBV19
CASSGTWDFEDEQFF TRBJ2-1 TRBV10-2
CASSPGLEQYF TRBJ2-7 TRBV7-9
CSATGGNEQYF TRBJ2-7 TRBV29-1
CASSLGARQETQYF TRBJ2-5 TRBV5-1
CASSVDRDGYTF TRBJ1-2 TRBV9
CASGLPGEAFF TRBJ1-1 TRBV12-5
CASSSASSAGGQYF TRBJ2-5 TRBV7-7
CASSLQGVYGYTF TRBJ1-2 TRBV11-3
CSASGLVAGGEETQYF TRBJ2-5 TRBV20-1
CASSLRGGAENEQFF TRBJ2-1 TRBV5-1
CASSTAGGTEAFF TRBJ1-1 TRBV19
CASSLGQSAAKNIQYF TRBJ2-4 TRBV11-3
CATSDPGQGNTGELFF TRBJ2-2 TRBV24-1